A selection of T cell receptor beta chains follows, all from one sample in a study of glioma-infiltrating T cells. TCRdb itself ran the multiplex PCR reads through MiXCR, one entry per CDR3 protein. The sample has 150,000 or so distinct CDR3 sequences, about 39% seen once; the top ten hold over 15%. Sequenced: glioma tissue, nonneoplastic brain tissue, or PBMCs (not recorded which). The receptors were sampled from a human donor with low-grade glioma or glioblastoma, undergoing nonglioma brain surgery, or in good health (not recorded which). Each CDR3 is given with its conserved first and last residue. The order of the fields is CDR3 DNA, CDR3 protein, D gene, J gene, V gene, clone size. A D gene is named only where the DNA matches it firmly. Clone size is not always given. Where it is, it says once, few, many or a class for expanded clones.

TGTGCCAGCAGTTATGGCAACAATCAGCCCCAGCATTTT CASSYGNNQPQHF NA TRBJ1-5 TRBV6-1 few
TGTGCCAGCAGTTTAGCGGACACTGAAGCTTTCTTT CASSLADTEAFF NA TRBJ1-1 TRBV12-3/TRBV12-4 NA
TGTGCCAGCAGTGCTTACGGGACTAGCGGTGAGCAGTTCTTC CASSAYGTSGEQFF TRBD2 TRBJ2-1 TRBV6-4 NA
TGTGCCACCAGCAGAGATCGCAGAGCCTACGAGCAGTACTTC CATSRDRRAYEQYF NA TRBJ2-7 TRBV15 few
TGTGCCAGCAGTACAGGGGGCGGTTCACCCCTCCACTTT CASSTGGGSPLHF TRBD1 TRBJ1-6 TRBV28 many
TGTGCCAGCAGGTCCAACCTCTTGGCTTTCTTT CASRSNLLAFF NA TRBJ1-1 TRBV6-1 few
TGTGCCAGCAGCCAAGACAGACAGGGCCCTTACACAGATACGCAGTATTTT CASSQDRQGPYTDTQYF TRBD1 TRBJ2-3 TRBV7-2 NA
TGTGCCAGCAGCTTCGCCCCCGGGACAAGAAGCAATCAGCCCCAGCATTTT CASSFAPGTRSNQPQHF NA TRBJ1-5 TRBV7-9 few
TGCGCCAGCAGCCAAGATTGGGCCAGTGGGGAAGATACGCAGTATTTT CASSQDWASGEDTQYF NA TRBJ2-3 TRBV4-3 NA
TGTGCCAGCAGTTCCAGACTAGTTCCCGACGAGCAGTACTTC CASSSRLVPDEQYF NA TRBJ2-7 TRBV27 many
TGCAGTGCCGCGGAACCGGGCTCGGCCCTCGAGACCCAGTACTTC CSAAEPGSALETQYF NA TRBJ2-5 TRBV20-1 NA
TGTGCCAGCAGTTACTCGATGGGGCCCGGAGGCTATGGCTACACCTTC CASSYSMGPGGYGYTF NA TRBJ1-2 TRBV6-6 few
TGCAGTGCTAGATCGCGGACAGCTAGGACCTACCCCGAGCAGTACTTC CSARSRTARTYPEQYF NA TRBJ2-7 TRBV20-1 few
TGCGCCAGCAGCCCTGGACGCTCCCACTCTGGAAAAACCATATATTTT CASSPGRSHSGKTIYF NA TRBJ1-3 TRBV7-8 NA
TGTGCCAGCAGTCCACAGGGGCTAGGGGCCAACGTCCTGACTTTC CASSPQGLGANVLTF TRBD1 TRBJ2-6 TRBV27 NA
TGTGCCACCAGCAGAGATTTGGGACAGGGGAGCTCTGGAAACACCATATATTTT CATSRDLGQGSSGNTIYF TRBD1 TRBJ1-3 TRBV15 NA
TGTGCCAGCAGTTTGTCGAACACTGAAGCTTTCTTT CASSLSNTEAFF NA TRBJ1-1 TRBV28 few
TGTGCCAGCAGTAACGGGAGGCAGCCCCAGCATTTT CASSNGRQPQHF NA TRBJ1-5 TRBV6-2/TRBV6-3 NA
TGCAGTGCTAGCATTGGACTAGCGGTCTCCTACGAGCAGTACTTC CSASIGLAVSYEQYF TRBD2 TRBJ2-7 TRBV20-1 NA
TGTGCCAGACAACTAGCGGGGTCTACAGATACGCAGTATTTT CARQLAGSTDTQYF TRBD2 TRBJ2-3 TRBV7-2 NA
TGTGCCACCTACAGGGGAAGTGGTGGCTACACCTTC CATYRGSGGYTF TRBD1 TRBJ1-2 TRBV28 NA
TGTGCCAGCAGCCATGACAAGTACACCGGGGAGCTGTTTTTT CASSHDKYTGELFF NA TRBJ2-2 TRBV4-2 NA
TGTGCCAGCAGTTTAGAAGGGGGGGCATCCTACAATGAGCTGTTCTTC CASSLEGGASYNELFF NA TRBJ2-1 TRBV27 NA
TGCAGTGCTATAAATGATAGGGGAGGCTACGAGCAGTACTTC CSAINDRGGYEQYF NA TRBJ2-7 TRBV20-1 NA
TGTGCCAGCAGTTTACAGGGGTCAGGCAATGAGCAGTTCTTC CASSLQGSGNEQFF NA TRBJ2-1 TRBV12-3/TRBV12-4 NA
TGTGCCAGCGGGACGGGGGATTCAGATACGCAGTATTTT CASGTGDSDTQYF NA TRBJ2-3 TRBV6-6 few
TGTGCCAGCAGTGAAGTGGGGGGCGCAGGATCCTACGAGCAGTACTTC CASSEVGGAGSYEQYF NA TRBJ2-7 TRBV6-1 NA
TGTGCCAGCATTCGGACAGGGGGAACTGAAGCTTTCTTT CASIRTGGTEAFF TRBD1 TRBJ1-1 TRBV6-1 few
TGTGCCAGCTCACCAGCGCCGGGACAGGGCACCTTGGCCCAGCATTTT CASSPAPGQGTLAQHF TRBD1 TRBJ1-5 TRBV18 NA
TGTGCCAGCAGTTACTCCCCTTCGGGACTAGTCTACGAGCAGTACTTC CASSYSPSGLVYEQYF TRBD2 TRBJ2-7 TRBV6-5 NA
TGTGCCAGCAGCTTAGATACTAGACAGGGGATTCCAGATACGCAGTATTTT CASSLDTRQGIPDTQYF TRBD1 TRBJ2-3 TRBV7-9 NA
TGCGCCAGCAGCCAAGATCCGGTCATGGATACGCAGTATTTT CASSQDPVMDTQYF NA TRBJ2-3 TRBV4-1 NA
TGTGCCAGCAGCGAGCGCGGACAGAACTATGGCTACACCTTC CASSERGQNYGYTF NA TRBJ1-2 TRBV2 NA
TGTGCCAGCAGGGGACTGACAGGGGATGGCTACACCTTC CASRGLTGDGYTF TRBD1 TRBJ1-2 TRBV27 many
TGTGCCAGCAGTGACCGGGACAGGGGGTACAATGAGCAGTTCTTC CASSDRDRGYNEQFF TRBD1 TRBJ2-1 TRBV6-2/TRBV6-3 NA
TGCAGTGCTAGCTCAGCGGTTAACACCGGGGAGCTGTTTTTT CSASSAVNTGELFF NA TRBJ2-2 TRBV20-1 NA
TGTGCCAGCAGTTCCGCGACAGGGGATCAGCCCCAGCATTTT CASSSATGDQPQHF TRBD1 TRBJ1-5 TRBV6-2/TRBV6-3 NA
TGCAGTGCTCACCGAGGGATGGCGGAGGGAGGAAAAGAGACCCAGTACTTC CSAHRGMAEGGKETQYF NA TRBJ2-5 TRBV20-1 few
TGCGCCAGCAGCCAATCGCTGGGGGTTGCCTACGAGCAGTACTTC CASSQSLGVAYEQYF NA TRBJ2-7 TRBV4-3 few
TGTGCCAGCAGTGTTACTCTCTACGAGCAGTACTTC CASSVTLYEQYF NA TRBJ2-7 TRBV2 few
TGTGCCAGCAGTTACGGGTTCAGGGGGCCGGACGAGCAGTACTTC CASSYGFRGPDEQYF TRBD1 TRBJ2-7 TRBV6-9 NA
TGTGCCAGCAGTTCCCCGGCCGGAGGCACTGAAGCTTTCTTT CASSSPAGGTEAFF NA TRBJ1-1 TRBV6-1 few
TGTGCCAGCAGTTTGCCGGTAAACACTGAAGCTTTCTTT CASSLPVNTEAFF NA TRBJ1-1 TRBV28 many
TGTGCCATCAGTGACGAAGGGGGGAGCACAGATACGCAGTATTTT CAISDEGGSTDTQYF NA TRBJ2-3 TRBV10-3 NA
TGTGCCAGCTCACAACAGGGATTACAAGAGACCCAGTACTTC CASSQQGLQETQYF NA TRBJ2-5 TRBV18 NA
TGTGCCAGCAGCTTAGTTGGGACGGGAGTCGGGAACGAGCAGTACTTC CASSLVGTGVGNEQYF NA TRBJ2-7 TRBV7-2 NA